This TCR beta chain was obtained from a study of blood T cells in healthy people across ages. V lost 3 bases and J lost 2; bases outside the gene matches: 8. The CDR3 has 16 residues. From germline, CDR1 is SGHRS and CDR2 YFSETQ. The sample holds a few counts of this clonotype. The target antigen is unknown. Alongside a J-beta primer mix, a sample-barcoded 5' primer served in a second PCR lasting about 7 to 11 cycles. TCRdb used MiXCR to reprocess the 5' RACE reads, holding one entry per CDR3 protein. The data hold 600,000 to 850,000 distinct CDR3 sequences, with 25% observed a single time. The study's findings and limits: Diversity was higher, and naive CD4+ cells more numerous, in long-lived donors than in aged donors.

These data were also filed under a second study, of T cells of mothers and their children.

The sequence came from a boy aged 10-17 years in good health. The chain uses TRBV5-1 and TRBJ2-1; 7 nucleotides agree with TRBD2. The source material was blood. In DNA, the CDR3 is TGCGCCAGCAGCTCGGGTCTAGCGGCCGCCTACAATGAGCAGTTCTTC. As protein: CASSSGLAAAYNEQFF. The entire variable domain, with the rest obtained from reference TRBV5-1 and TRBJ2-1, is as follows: KAGVTQTPRYLIKTRGQQVTLSCSPISGHRSVSWYQQTPGQGLQFLFEYFSETQRNKGNFPGRFSGRQFSNSRSEMNVSTLELGDSALYLCASSSGLAAAYNEQFFGPGTRLTVL.